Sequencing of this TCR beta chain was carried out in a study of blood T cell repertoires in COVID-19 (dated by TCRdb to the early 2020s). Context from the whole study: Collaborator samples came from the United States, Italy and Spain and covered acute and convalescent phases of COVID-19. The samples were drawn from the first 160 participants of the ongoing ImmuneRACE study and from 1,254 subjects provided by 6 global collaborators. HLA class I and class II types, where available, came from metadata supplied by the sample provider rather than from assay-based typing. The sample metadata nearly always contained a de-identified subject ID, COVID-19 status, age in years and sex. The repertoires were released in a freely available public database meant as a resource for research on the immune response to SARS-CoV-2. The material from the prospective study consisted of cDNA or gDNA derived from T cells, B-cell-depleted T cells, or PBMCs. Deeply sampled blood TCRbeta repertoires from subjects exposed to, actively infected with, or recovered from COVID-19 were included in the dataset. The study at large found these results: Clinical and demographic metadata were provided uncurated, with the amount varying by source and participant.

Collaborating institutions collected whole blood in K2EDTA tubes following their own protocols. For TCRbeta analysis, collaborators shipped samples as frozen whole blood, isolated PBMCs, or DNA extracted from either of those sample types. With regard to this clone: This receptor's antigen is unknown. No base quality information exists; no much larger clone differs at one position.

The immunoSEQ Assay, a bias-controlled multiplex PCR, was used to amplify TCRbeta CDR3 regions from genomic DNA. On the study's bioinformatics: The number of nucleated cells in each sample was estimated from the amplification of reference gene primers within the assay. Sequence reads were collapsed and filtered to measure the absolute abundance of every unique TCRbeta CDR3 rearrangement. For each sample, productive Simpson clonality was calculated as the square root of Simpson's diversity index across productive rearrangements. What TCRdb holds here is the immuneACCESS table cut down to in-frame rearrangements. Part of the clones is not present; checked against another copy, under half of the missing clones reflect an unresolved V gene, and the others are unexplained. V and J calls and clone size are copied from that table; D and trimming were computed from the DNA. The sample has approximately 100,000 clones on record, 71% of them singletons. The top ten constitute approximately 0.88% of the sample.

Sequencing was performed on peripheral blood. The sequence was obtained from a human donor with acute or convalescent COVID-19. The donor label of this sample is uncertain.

The DNA reads as follows: TGTGCCAGCTCACCCCGGCTCGGAGGGACTCACACTGAAGCTTTCTTT. It translates to CASSPRLGGTHTEAFF. The rearrangement combines TRBV18 with TRBJ1-1, and TRBD1 may be the D gene, going by 5 matching bases. The CDR3 spans 16 residues, from the cysteine through the phenylalanine. The kept DNA is CDR3 alone, 48 bases in frame from the first base. CDR1 KGHSH and CDR2 LQKENI are derived from the germline V gene. V drops 3 bases and J drops 3 bases, leaving 17 bases in between.